Below, one T cell receptor (beta chain) is given with its context. This receptor's antigen is unknown. Qualities for individual bases were not recorded, and no much larger clone is one base off. The CDR3 numbers 12 residues from cysteine through phenylalanine. Left in the record is the CDR3 DNA by itself, 36 bases read in frame from the first base. V is reduced by 1 base and J by 9 bases, leaving a spacing of 7 bases between them. Based on the germline V gene (reference sequence), the CDR1 and CDR2 sequences are PRHDT and FYEKMQ. Set within a cohort of healthcare workers in London, UK, this nested case-control study involved weekly PCR testing of nasopharyngeal swabs along with blood sampling. Healthcare workers were enrolled in the week of the UK lockdown, from 23 to 31 March 2020, and were followed every week for up to about 16 weeks. The method was 5' RACE. The data were produced on a NextSeq 500. Unique molecular identifiers were attached to individual cDNA molecules in the TCR library protocol so that sequencing error and PCR bias could be corrected. Both TCR alpha and beta chains were sequenced, and tight co-correlation was observed between alpha and beta sequence abundances in each sample. The authors processed their data as follows. Decombinator V4 was used to annotate the V gene, J gene and CDR3 of the TCR sequences. Expanded TCRs were defined as changing significantly between any two time points under a Poisson model with p below 0.0001. Abundances of TCRs were expressed as counts per million after normalisation to the total number of TCRs sequenced in each sample. TRAV1-2 paired with TRAJ12, TRAJ20 or TRAJ33 defined MAIT TCRs, while TRAV10 paired with TRAJ18 defined iNKT TCRs. VDJdb, accessed 1 November 2021, was searched for CMV, EBV and SARS-CoV-2 annotated TCRs, excluding TCRs annotated for multiple antigens. The raw public data were reprocessed by TCRdb itself: fastp quality trimming at Q25, MiXCR clonotype calling, in-frame beta chains only. Rows are unified per CDR3 protein, each entry keeping the most common DNA and genes. It is TCRdb's table, rather than the study itself, that gives the V and J calls and clone size. For this sample there are around 40,000 distinct CDR3 sequences; approximately 10% appear just once. Of the sample, 21% falls within the top ten clones.

This entry belongs to a study of early T cells in non-severe SARS-CoV-2 infection (dated by TCRdb to the early 2020s). For the wider study: Because TCR sequencing was done on bulk RNA from unsorted whole blood, the alpha and beta chains could not be paired.

Here is what the overall study found, with its caveats: Matching against VDJdb was skewed toward anti-spike CD8 responses, likely underestimated virus-specific expansions, and missed private and CD4 specificities.

The sequence joins TRBV13 to TRBJ2-1, with the D gene not clear enough to name. The sequenced material came from whole blood. The TCR sequence derives from an adult who was a healthcare worker with PCR-confirmed SARS-CoV-2 infection or an uninfected control (not recorded which). The CDR3 protein is CASSLEVGEQFF. In nucleotides, the sequence is TGTGCCAGCAGCTTAGAAGTAGGTGAGCAGTTCTTC.